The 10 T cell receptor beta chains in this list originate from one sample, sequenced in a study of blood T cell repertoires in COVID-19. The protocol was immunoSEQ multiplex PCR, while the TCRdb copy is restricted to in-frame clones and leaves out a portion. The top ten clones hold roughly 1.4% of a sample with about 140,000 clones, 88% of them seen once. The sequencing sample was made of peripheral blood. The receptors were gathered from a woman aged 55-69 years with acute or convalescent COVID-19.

The CDR3 bases are TGTGCCAGCAGCGACCACCGGGGTACACTCAACTATGGCTACACCTTC. Translation: CASSDHRGTLNYGYTF. V usage is TRBV5-4 and J usage is TRBJ1-2; D gene ambiguous. V was clipped by 4 bases and J by 2 bases, with 18 bases between them. Germline values: CDR1 SGHNT, CDR2 YYREEE (reference sequence). The CDR3 runs 16 residues.

The CDR3 DNA follows: TGTGCCAGCAGCTCGGGTACAGATACGCAGTATTTT. Encoded protein: CASSSGTDTQYF. V is TRBV9 and J is TRBJ2-3, with D hard to call. The germline V gene has CDR1 SGDLS and CDR2 YYNGEE. The CDR3 totals 12 residues. Trimming stripped 4 bases from V and 3 bases from J, with 6 bases between.

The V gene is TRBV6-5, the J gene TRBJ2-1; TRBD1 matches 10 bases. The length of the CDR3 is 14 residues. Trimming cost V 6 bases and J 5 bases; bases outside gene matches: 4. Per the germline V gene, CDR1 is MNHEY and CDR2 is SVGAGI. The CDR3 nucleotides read TGTGCCAGCAGGCGGGACAGGGGTAACAATGAGCAGTTCTTC. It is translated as CASRRDRGNNEQFF.

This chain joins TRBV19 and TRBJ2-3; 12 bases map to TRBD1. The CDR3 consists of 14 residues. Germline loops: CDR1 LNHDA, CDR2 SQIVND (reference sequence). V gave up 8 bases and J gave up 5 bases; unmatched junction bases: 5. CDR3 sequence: CASSGQGAIDTQYF. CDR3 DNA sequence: TGTGCCAGTTCGGGACAGGGGGCGATAGATACGCAGTATTTT. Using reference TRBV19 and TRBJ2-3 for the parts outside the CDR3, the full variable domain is DGGITQSPKYLFRKEGQNVTLSCEQNLNHDAMYWYRQDPGQGLRLIYYSQIVNDFQKGDIAEGYSVSREKKESFPLTVTSAQKNPTAFYLCASSGQGAIDTQYFGPGTRLTVL.

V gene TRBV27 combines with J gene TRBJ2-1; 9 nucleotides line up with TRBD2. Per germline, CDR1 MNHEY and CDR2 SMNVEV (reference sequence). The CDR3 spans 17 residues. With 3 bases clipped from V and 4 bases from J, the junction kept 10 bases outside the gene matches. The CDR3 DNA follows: TGTGCCAGCAGTTTGCCGGGGGCGGGGGGGCGATACAATGAGCAGTTCTTC. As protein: CASSLPGAGGRYNEQFF.

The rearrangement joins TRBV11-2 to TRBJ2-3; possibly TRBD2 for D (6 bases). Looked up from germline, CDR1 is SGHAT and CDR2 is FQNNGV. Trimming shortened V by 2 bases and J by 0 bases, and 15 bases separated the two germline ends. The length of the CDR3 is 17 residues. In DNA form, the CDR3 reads TGTGCCAGCAGCTTACCCACGGCGGGACTGAGCACAGATACGCAGTATTTT. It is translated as CASSLPTAGLSTDTQYF.

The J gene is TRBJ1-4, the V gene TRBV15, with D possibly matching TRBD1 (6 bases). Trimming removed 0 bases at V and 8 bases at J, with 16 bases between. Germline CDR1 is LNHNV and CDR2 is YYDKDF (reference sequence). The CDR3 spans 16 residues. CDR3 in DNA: TGTGCCACCAGCAGAGATCTCACAGGGAGTCGGGAAAAACTGTTTTTT. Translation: CATSRDLTGSREKLFF.

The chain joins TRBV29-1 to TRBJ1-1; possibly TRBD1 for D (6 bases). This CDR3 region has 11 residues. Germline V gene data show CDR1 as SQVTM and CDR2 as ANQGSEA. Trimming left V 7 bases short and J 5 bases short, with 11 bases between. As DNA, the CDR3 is TGCAGCGCAGGGGATGTTACTGAAGCTTTCTTT. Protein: CSAGDVTEAFF.

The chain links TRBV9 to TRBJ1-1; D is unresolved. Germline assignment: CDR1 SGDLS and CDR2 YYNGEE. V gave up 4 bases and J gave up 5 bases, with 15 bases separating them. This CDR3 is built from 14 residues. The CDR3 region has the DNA TGTGCCAGCAGCTCCCGAGCGGTAGGGACTGAAGCTTTCTTT. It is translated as CASSSRAVGTEAFF.

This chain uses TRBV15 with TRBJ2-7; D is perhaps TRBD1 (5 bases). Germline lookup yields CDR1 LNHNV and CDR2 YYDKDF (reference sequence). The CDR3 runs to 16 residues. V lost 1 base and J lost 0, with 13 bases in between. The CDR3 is CATSRGEGDSSYEQYF. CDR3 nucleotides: TGTGCCACCAGCAGAGGAGAAGGGGATAGCTCCTACGAGCAGTACTTC.